A selection of T cell receptor beta chains follows, all from one sample in a study of blood T cells in healthy people across ages. From the 5' RACE reads, TCRdb called clonotypes with MiXCR, one entry per CDR3 protein. There are more than 450,000 distinct CDR3 sequences in the sample; about 27% occur only once, and over 3.5% lies in the top ten. The data were also submitted as part of a second study, on T cells of mothers and their children.

What was sequenced was blood. These receptors were obtained from a boy aged 2 to 10 in good health. Both conserved end residues are part of each CDR3. A D gene is named only where the DNA matches it firmly. Some rows mark clone size as missing; the rest say once, few, many or name a class of expanded clone.

d_call | j_call | clone_size | v_call | cdr3_nt | cdr3_aa
- | TRBJ2-7 | - | TRBV6-5 | TGTGCCAGCATAGGACCCTACGAGCAGTACTTC | CASIGPYEQYF
TRBD2 | TRBJ2-3 | few | TRBV12-3/TRBV12-4 | TGTGCCAGCAGTCTCCTGCGGGGGGGCTCAGATACGCAGTATTTT | CASSLLRGGSDTQYF
TRBD2 | TRBJ2-5 | - | TRBV11-2 | TGTGCCAGCAGCTCTAGACTAGCGGGAGTGTGGGAGACCCAGTACTTC | CASSSRLAGVWETQYF
- | TRBJ2-7 | - | TRBV10-2 | TGCGCCACCCATTCCTACGAGCAGTACTTC | CATHSYEQYF
TRBD2 | TRBJ2-1 | - | TRBV7-3 | TGTGCCAGCAGCCCCGCGGGTAGCGGGTACAATGAGCAGTTCTTC | CASSPAGSGYNEQFF
TRBD2 | TRBJ2-3 | few | TRBV4-3 | TGCGCCAGCAGCCTGCGGACTAGCGGGAGAACAGATACGCAGTATTTT | CASSLRTSGRTDTQYF
TRBD2 | TRBJ2-5 | - | TRBV29-1 | TGCAGCGTCATAGCGGGAGGATCCCATGAGACCCAGTACTTC | CSVIAGGSHETQYF
- | TRBJ2-3 | few | TRBV5-1 | TGCGCCAGCAGCTTGGCCCAGGCCGCCGGTAATACGCAGTATTTT | CASSLAQAAGNTQYF
- | TRBJ2-3 | - | TRBV12-1 | TGTGCCAGCCCTCGGACCTGGACCGAACCTTATAGCACAGATACGCAGTATTTT | CASPRTWTEPYSTDTQYF
- | TRBJ2-2 | - | TRBV30 | TGTGCCTGGAGGGGGAATCAGAACACCGGGGAGCTGTTTTTT | CAWRGNQNTGELFF
TRBD1 | TRBJ1-1 | - | TRBV12-3/TRBV12-4 | TGTGCCAGCAGTTTCAAACAGGGGGAAGCTTTCTTT | CASSFKQGEAFF
TRBD1 | TRBJ2-6 | few | TRBV15 | TGTGCCACCAGCAGCCGGACAGGGAGGAATTTTCACTCTGGGGCCAACGTCCTGACTTTC | CATSSRTGRNFHSGANVLTF
- | TRBJ2-7 | few | TRBV20-1 | TGCAGTGCTAGAGACCCCGACGAGCAGTACTTC | CSARDPDEQYF
- | TRBJ2-7 | - | TRBV20-1 | TGCAGTGCTAGAGATGGGGAGAGCTCCTACGAGCAGTACTTC | CSARDGESSYEQYF
TRBD1 | TRBJ2-7 | few | TRBV15 | TGTGCCACCAGCAGAGAAGGACAGGGTAAAGAGCAGTACTTC | CATSREGQGKEQYF
- | TRBJ2-2 | many | TRBV12-3/TRBV12-4 | TGTGCCAGCAGTTTAATGGGGACCGGGGAGCTGTTTTTT | CASSLMGTGELFF
TRBD2 | TRBJ2-1 | many | TRBV6-5 | TGTGCCAGCAGCCGCGGGACTAACCCCTACAATGAGCAGTTCTTC | CASSRGTNPYNEQFF
TRBD1 | TRBJ1-3 | few | TRBV7-9 | TGTGCCAGCAGCTTATATCGAGAAGGGACAGGAGGGCCCGGAAACACCATATATTTT | CASSLYREGTGGPGNTIYF
- | TRBJ2-7 | - | TRBV24-1 | TGTGCCACCAGTGATTCCAGCTCCTACGAGCAGTACTTC | CATSDSSSYEQYF
- | TRBJ1-1 | few | TRBV27 | TGTGCCAGCAGTTCTCCTACAAGGCACACTGAAGCTTTCTTT | CASSSPTRHTEAFF
TRBD1 | TRBJ2-1 | - | TRBV5-4 | TGTGCCAGCAGCCGGGACAGCAACGAGCAGTTCTTC | CASSRDSNEQFF
TRBD2 | TRBJ2-5 | - | TRBV7-2 | TGTGCCAGCAGGGGGACTAGCGGGAGTGTCGGAGAGACCCAGTACTTC | CASRGTSGSVGETQYF
- | TRBJ2-5 | - | TRBV7-9 | TGTGCCAGCAGCTTGGTGCCGGCCCCAGAGACCCAGTACTTC | CASSLVPAPETQYF
- | TRBJ2-3 | - | TRBV29-1 | TGCAGCGTTGAAGATGTAGTAGGGGGGGATACGCAGTATTTT | CSVEDVVGGDTQYF
- | TRBJ1-2 | few | TRBV7-8 | TGTGCCAGCAGCTTAGTATCGGGGGGAGCTAACTGTGGCTACACCTTC | CASSLVSGGANCGYTF
- | TRBJ2-4 | - | TRBV6-2/TRBV6-3 | - | CASSSSDYSLAKNIQYF
- | TRBJ2-3 | - | TRBV28 | TGTGCCACCAGCAGTTGGGGACCCGGCACAGATACGCAGTATTTT | CATSSWGPGTDTQYF
- | TRBJ1-2 | - | TRBV4-1 | TGCGCCAGCAGCCAGGACAGACTTAACTATGGCTACACCTTC | CASSQDRLNYGYTF
- | TRBJ2-5 | - | TRBV5-1 | TGCGCCAGCAGCCCTTGGGGGGGCAGCTTACAAGAGACCCAGTACTTC | CASSPWGGSLQETQYF
TRBD1 | TRBJ2-3 | - | TRBV10-3 | TGTGCCATCAGTGAGGGGACAGCCACAGATACGCAGTATTTT | CAISEGTATDTQYF